Sequencing of this T cell receptor (beta chain) was carried out in a study of blood T cell repertoires in COVID-19 (dated by TCRdb to 2019 to 2021). Regarding the complete study: Samples covering the acute and convalescent phases of COVID-19 were provided by collaborators in the United States, Italy and Spain. HLA class I and class II types, where available, came from metadata supplied by the sample provider rather than from assay-based typing. The prospective study material was composed of cDNA or gDNA derived from T cells, B-cell-depleted T cells, or PBMCs. A freely available public database, intended as a resource for researchers studying the immune response to SARS-CoV-2, is where the repertoires were released. Subjects who had been exposed to COVID-19, were actively infected with it, or had recovered from it provided the deeply sampled blood TCRbeta repertoires that made up the dataset. Samples came from the ongoing ImmuneRACE study (first 160 participants) plus 1,254 subjects from 6 global collaborators. Nearly every sample came with metadata listing a de-identified subject ID, COVID-19 status, age in years and sex.

Broad study findings and their caveats: Clinical and demographic metadata were provided uncurated, with the amount varying by source and participant.

TCRbeta CDR3 regions were amplified from genomic DNA by means of the immunoSEQ Assay, a bias-controlled multiplex PCR. On the authors' methods: Nucleated cell counts per sample were estimated from amplification of reference gene primers within the assay. Sequence reads were collapsed and filtered to measure the absolute abundance of every unique TCRbeta CDR3 rearrangement. For each sample, productive Simpson clonality was calculated by taking the square root of Simpson's diversity index across productive rearrangements. This is the immuneACCESS table as TCRdb keeps it, with only in-frame sequences that have V and J called. A part of the clones is gone; compared with another copy, unresolved V genes explain less than half, and the rest is unexplained. The V and J calls and the clone size are those of that table, but D and trimming were determined from the DNA. In all, the sample holds 120,000 or so clones, and 85% to 90% of those were seen once. The biggest ten clones account for about 4% of the sample.

One collaborating source in Seattle enrolled patients while the patients were actively infected and followed the patients over time throughout the course of disease. Collaborating institutions collected whole blood in K2EDTA tubes following their own protocols. For TCRbeta analysis, collaborators shipped samples as frozen whole blood, isolated PBMCs, or DNA extracted from either of those sample types. The V end loses 0 bases and the J end loses 4 bases, and a stretch of 14 bases separates them. Reading from cysteine to phenylalanine, the CDR3 counts 16 amino acids. Left in the record is the CDR3 DNA by itself, 48 bases read in frame from the first base. The germline V gene (reference sequence) yields LNHNV for CDR1 and YYDKDF for CDR2. As for this clone: It lacks a known antigen. Per-base quality was not reported, and no clone a single base away is much larger than it.

The sequencing sample was made of peripheral blood. This receptor was identified in a woman aged 60-75 years with COVID-19, enrolled during active disease. This sequence uses TRBV15 and TRBJ2-3, and the D gene may be TRBD1, 5 bases matching. The DNA sequence is given as TGTGCCACCAGCAGAGATCTATCCGGCAGGGCAGATACGCAGTATTTT. This encodes CATSRDLSGRADTQYF.